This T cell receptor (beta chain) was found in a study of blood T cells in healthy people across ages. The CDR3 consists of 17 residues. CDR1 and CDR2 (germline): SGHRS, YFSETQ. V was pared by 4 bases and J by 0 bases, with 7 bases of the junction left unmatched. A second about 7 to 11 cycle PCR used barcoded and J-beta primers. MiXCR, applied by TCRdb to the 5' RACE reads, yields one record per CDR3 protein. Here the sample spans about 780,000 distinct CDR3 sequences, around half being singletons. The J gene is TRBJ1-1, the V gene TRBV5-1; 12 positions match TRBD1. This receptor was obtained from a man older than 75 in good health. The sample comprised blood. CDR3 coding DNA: TGCGCCAGCAGCGTGGGACAGGGGGCATCATTGAACACTGAAGCTTTCTTT. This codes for CASSVGQGASLNTEAFF.